This is a list of T cell receptor beta chains from one sample in a study of blood T cell repertoires in COVID-19. Clones were read by immunoSEQ multiplex PCR, and TCRdb kept only the in-frame ones, dropping some. The sample yields more than 250,000 clones, around 86% seen once. Sequenced sample: peripheral blood. The source is a man aged 45-65 years with active or convalescent COVID-19. Both conserved end residues are part of each CDR3. The D gene is left open where the match is weak. Clone size, where shown, is once, few, many, or a class for clones that have expanded.

TGTGCCAGCAGAGGACAGATCAATCAGCCCCAGCATTTT CASRGQINQPQHF - TRBJ1-5 TRBV28 -
TGTGCCAGCAGCTTAACCGGGCTGACAGGGCGTAATCAGCCCCAGCATTTT CASSLTGLTGRNQPQHF TRBD1 TRBJ1-5 TRBV7-8 -
TGTGCCATCAGTGTCGAGACAGGGGTCACCGGGGAGCTGTTTTTT CAISVETGVTGELFF TRBD1 TRBJ2-2 TRBV10-3 -
TGTGCCAGCGGGGGGTTTCGGGTAGCCACCTACGAGCAGTACTTC CASGGFRVATYEQYF - TRBJ2-7 TRBV21-1 -
TGTGCCAGCAGCGCTGACTACGGGGAGCTGTTTTTT CASSADYGELFF - TRBJ2-2 TRBV2 few
TGTGCCAGTAGTATAGGAGTACGAGAGTCCACTGGGGAGCTGTTTTTT CASSIGVRESTGELFF - TRBJ2-2 TRBV19 few
TGTGCCAGCAGTCCTCATTCCGGACAGGGGGCAACTAATGAAAAACTGTTTTTT CASSPHSGQGATNEKLFF TRBD1 TRBJ1-4 TRBV6-6 -
TGTGCCAGCAGCCAAGATTTGGCCGGGGATACGCAGTATTTT CASSQDLAGDTQYF - TRBJ2-3 TRBV14 -
TGTGCCTGGAGCCAGGGGGGCACTGAAGCTTTCTTT CAWSQGGTEAFF TRBD1 TRBJ1-1 TRBV30 -
TGTGCCAGCTCCCTCGGACAGGGAGATGGCTACACCTTC CASSLGQGDGYTF TRBD1 TRBJ1-2 TRBV18 -
TGTGCCAGTAGACATCTAGCGGGGGGGCATGAGCAGTTCTTC CASRHLAGGHEQFF TRBD2 TRBJ2-1 TRBV19 -
TGTGCCAGCAGCTCCAGGTCGCAGGGTGGATCACCCCTCCACTTT CASSSRSQGGSPLHF - TRBJ1-6 TRBV12-1 -
TGTGCCAGTAGTTCCCGAACTAGCGGGGGGGAATACAATGAGCAGTTCTTC CASSSRTSGGEYNEQFF TRBD2 TRBJ2-1 TRBV19 -
TGTGCCAGCGGCCGCGGCCTGGCGGGGCGGCGAGGGGAGACCCAGTACTTC CASGRGLAGRRGETQYF - TRBJ2-5 TRBV6-2/TRBV6-3 -
TGTGCCAGCAGCGCCGGACAGGGACGTTCTGGAAACACCATATATTTT CASSAGQGRSGNTIYF TRBD1 TRBJ1-3 TRBV5-6 -
TGTGCCAGCAGCATTCAGGGGGCCGGGGAAAAACTGTTTTTT CASSIQGAGEKLFF TRBD1 TRBJ1-4 TRBV7-2 -
TGTGCCAGCAGCTTGGCTAGCGGAGCCTACGAGCAGTACTTC CASSLASGAYEQYF TRBD2 TRBJ2-7 TRBV7-2 -
TGTGCCAGCAGCCTAACGTTCCCCAATGAGCAGTTCTTC CASSLTFPNEQFF - TRBJ2-1 TRBV11-1 -
TGTGCCAGCAGCTTTAGTAGGGGGAGGGGCGATGAAAAACTGTTTTTT CASSFSRGRGDEKLFF - TRBJ1-4 TRBV7-2 few
TGTGCCAGCAGCTCCCCAGGGGGGTCACCCCTCCACTTT CASSSPGGSPLHF TRBD1 TRBJ1-6 TRBV11-2 -